These T cell receptor beta chains were read from a single sample in a study of T cell responses to AZD1222 COVID-19 vaccine. Profiled with immunoSEQ multiplex PCR; TCRdb holds only in-frame clones, not every one. The repertoire includes approximately 150,000 clones, roughly 90% of them detected once, and around 1.7% sits in the top ten. The input for sequencing was peripheral blood, taken on day 0 of AZD1222 vaccination. Every receptor here comes from an adult in good health. Each CDR3 is given with its conserved first and last residue. Fields, in order: D gene, J gene, V gene, clone size, CDR3 DNA, CDR3 protein. A D gene is named only where the DNA matches it firmly. Clone size appears in some rows only: once, few, many, or a class for an expanded clone.

TRBD2 TRBJ2-1 TRBV11-2 . TGTGCCAGCAGCCGATTCTGGGGCGGGAGGGCGCGGAATGAGCAGTTCTTC CASSRFWGGRARNEQFF
. TRBJ2-3 TRBV5-1 . TGCGCCAGCAGCCACCCGGCGTCAGCCCCAGGGCCGCAGTATTTT CASSHPASAPGPQYF
. TRBJ1-1 TRBV5-1 . TGCGCCAGCAGCTTGGCGCCCAACACTGAAGCTTTCTTT CASSLAPNTEAFF
. TRBJ1-4 TRBV19 . TGTGCCAGTAGCGGCGGGATTAATGAAAAACTGTTTTTT CASSGGINEKLFF
TRBD2 TRBJ2-1 TRBV3-1/TRBV3-2 few TGTGCCAGCAAGAGGCTAGCGGCCTCCTACAATGAGCAGTTCTTC CASKRLAASYNEQFF
TRBD2 TRBJ2-7 TRBV19 . TGTGCCAGTAGTTCGATGCCAGGGACTACTATCCACGAGCAGTACTTC CASSSMPGTTIHEQYF
TRBD2 TRBJ2-7 TRBV6-5 . TGTGCCAGCAGCTTGACTAGCGGGAGCTCCTACGAGCAGTACTTC CASSLTSGSSYEQYF
. TRBJ2-7 TRBV19 . TGTGCCAGTAGTATAAACGACGGCTACGAGCAGTACTTC CASSINDGYEQYF
. TRBJ1-3 TRBV10-1 . TGCGCCAGCCCTGAGCATAACTCTGGAAACACCATATATTTT CASPEHNSGNTIYF
. TRBJ1-6 TRBV4-1 few TGCGCCAGCAGCCAAGAAGGAACGGCCGGTGTTAGGCCCCTCCACTTT CASSQEGTAGVRPLHF
. TRBJ1-1 TRBV11-2 . TGTGCCAGCAGCTTACGGAACACTGAAGCTTTCTTT CASSLRNTEAFF
TRBD1 TRBJ1-2 TRBV25-1 . TGTGCCAGCAGCATGACAGGGCGCGTTGGCTACACCTTC CASSMTGRVGYTF
TRBD1 TRBJ2-1 TRBV19 . TGTGCCAGTAGCCCGAGGACAGGGCGTTCCTACAATGAGCAGTTCTTC CASSPRTGRSYNEQFF
. TRBJ2-7 TRBV11-3 . TGTGCCAGCAGCCTAGACGACAGCCTAGGAGTTACCTACGAGCAGTACTTC CASSLDDSLGVTYEQYF
. TRBJ1-1 TRBV7-2 . TGTGCCAGCAGCCAATGGACCCGTCCGGGCACTGAAGCTTTCTTT CASSQWTRPGTEAFF
. TRBJ1-1 TRBV5-1 . TGCGCCAGCGCTCACGAGGACGGGAGTACTGAAGCTTTCTTT CASAHEDGSTEAFF
. TRBJ2-7 TRBV11-2 . TGTGCCAGCAGCTTTATTAAGGGAAGATCCTACGAGCAGTACTTC CASSFIKGRSYEQYF
. TRBJ1-1 TRBV5-6 . TGTGCCAGCAGCAGGGGTCCGGGGGGGCGCCGGACTGAAGCTTTCTTT CASSRGPGGRRTEAFF
. TRBJ2-7 TRBV29-1 . TGCAGCGTCCGGGACTTCTACCTGTACGAGCAGTACTTC CSVRDFYLYEQYF
. TRBJ1-1 TRBV18 once TGTGCCAGCTCACCAACCGCAGCGAACACTGAAGCTTTCTTT CASSPTAANTEAFF
. TRBJ1-2 TRBV6-5 . TGTGCCAGCACCGATCCTCCAGGGGTCGGTGGCTACACCTTC CASTDPPGVGGYTF
. TRBJ2-2 TRBV29-1 . TGCAGCGTCTCAACTAGGCCCACGAACACCGGGGAGCTGTTTTTT CSVSTRPTNTGELFF
. TRBJ2-7 TRBV7-3 . TGTGCCAGCAGCTTCGACAGTTCAAGCCCCTACGAGCAGTACTTC CASSFDSSSPYEQYF
. TRBJ1-3 TRBV29-1 . TGCAGCGTCTCAACCTTAACCGGAAACACCATATATTTT CSVSTLTGNTIYF
. TRBJ2-7 TRBV2 . TGTGCCAGCAGTGAAGCCCGGACCGCCGAGCAGTACTTC CASSEARTAEQYF
. TRBJ1-4 TRBV5-4 . TGTGCCAGCAGCTTACCTGGGGAAAAACTGTTTTTT CASSLPGEKLFF
. TRBJ1-1 TRBV11-1 . TGTGCCAGCAGCTTAGATCAGGGGTCTGAAGCTTTCTTT CASSLDQGSEAFF
. TRBJ2-7 TRBV27 . TGTGCCAGCAGTACCGGGACCCTCTTATCCTACGAGCAGTACTTC CASSTGTLLSYEQYF
TRBD2 TRBJ2-3 TRBV6-2/TRBV6-3 . TGTGCCAGCAGTTACTCGCGGGAGGGCCGGACAGATACGCAGTATTTT CASSYSREGRTDTQYF